These 4 T cell receptor beta chains came from one sample sequenced in a study of read filtering for tumor transcriptome and immune sequencing. Molecular barcoded adaptors covering alpha/delta and beta/gamma chains were used on about 0.4 ug RNA. MiXCR, applied by TCRdb to the reads, yields one record per CDR3 protein. The sample carries roughly 46,000 distinct CDR3 sequences, less than 15% recorded once. Sequencing was done on a sample of a population of CD138-negative cells sorted from bone marrow. Every receptor here comes from a donor aged 40 or over with multiple myeloma.

This clonotype was seen at least ten times. This chain uses TRBV5-4 with TRBJ2-1; D not resolved. V was trimmed by 3 bases and J by 2 bases, leaving 12 bases between them. Per the germline V gene, CDR1 is SGHNT and CDR2 is YYREEE (reference sequence). This CDR3 contains 15 residues. The CDR3 DNA follows: TGTGCCAGCAGCTCGCGGACCCCCACCTACAATGAGCAGTTCTTC. Its protein product is CASSSRTPTYNEQFF.

This clonotype has ten or more counts. The J gene is TRBJ2-1, the V gene TRBV6-2 or TRBV6-3; 10 bases are a match to TRBD2. Trimming removed 6 bases from V and 2 bases from J; junction bases left unmatched: 10. Germline V gene lookup returns CDR1 MNHEY and CDR2 SVGEGT. The CDR3 runs to 17 residues. The CDR3 loop is CASSPRLAGRTYNEQFF. The DNA of the CDR3 is TGTGCCAGCAGCCCGCGACTAGCGGGCCGTACCTACAATGAGCAGTTCTTC.

This clonotype was seen ten or more times. The V gene is TRBV27, the J gene TRBJ2-7; a weak D match, TRBD1 (6 bases). The CDR3 contains 15 residues. Germline V gene sequence: CDR1 MNHEY, CDR2 SMNVEV (reference sequence). V lost 8 bases to trimming and J lost 2 bases, with 19 bases between them. In DNA, the CDR3 is TGTGCCAGCCGTTACAGGGTAGTTGGGCCCTACGAGCAGTACTTC. Its translation is CASRYRVVGPYEQYF.

This clonotype was detected ten times or more. The CDR3 nucleotides are TGCGCCAGCAGCCACGGGTCTAGCGGGACTTCCTACGAGCAGTACTTC. Translation: CASSHGSSGTSYEQYF. The J gene is TRBJ2-7, the V gene TRBV4-1; 9 positions agree with TRBD2. The CDR3 loop spans 16 amino acids. The V gene end was trimmed by 3 bases and the J gene end by 1 base; junction bases not matched to a gene: 7. Germline CDR1 is MGHRA and CDR2 is YSYEKL.